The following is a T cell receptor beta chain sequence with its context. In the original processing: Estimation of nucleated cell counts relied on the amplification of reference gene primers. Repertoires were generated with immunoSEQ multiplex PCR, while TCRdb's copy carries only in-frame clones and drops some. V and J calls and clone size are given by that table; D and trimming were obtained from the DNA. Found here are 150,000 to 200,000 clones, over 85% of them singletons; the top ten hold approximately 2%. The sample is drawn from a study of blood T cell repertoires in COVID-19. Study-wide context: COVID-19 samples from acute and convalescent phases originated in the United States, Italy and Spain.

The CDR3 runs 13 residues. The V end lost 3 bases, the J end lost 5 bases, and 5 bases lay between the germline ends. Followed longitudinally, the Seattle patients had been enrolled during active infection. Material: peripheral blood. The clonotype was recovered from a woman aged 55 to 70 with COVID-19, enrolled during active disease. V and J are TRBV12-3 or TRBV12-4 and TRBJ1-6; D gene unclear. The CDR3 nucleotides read TGTGCCAGCAGTTTTCGGGATAATTCACCCCTCCACTTT. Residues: CASSFRDNSPLHF.